This entry is about one TCR beta chain. The data stem from a study of T cell changes during pregnancy in multiple sclerosis. CDR3 length: 13 residues. The V end was cut by 0 bases, the J end by 5 bases, with 7 bases between. Germline loops: CDR1 SGHVS, CDR2 FNYEAQ. Assay used: immunoSEQ multiplex PCR; TCRdb lists only in-frame clones, some missing. The table shows some 60,000 clones, with about nine tenths occurring only once. The V call is TRBV7-6, the J call TRBJ2-5; D not resolved. This clonotype was sampled from a female donor in good health, enrolled as a control in a pregnancy study. The sample consisted of peripheral blood, taken in the first trimester of pregnancy. CDR3 protein: CASSLAPVETQYF. The CDR3, as DNA: TGTGCCAGCAGCTTAGCCCCCGTGGAGACCCAGTACTTC.